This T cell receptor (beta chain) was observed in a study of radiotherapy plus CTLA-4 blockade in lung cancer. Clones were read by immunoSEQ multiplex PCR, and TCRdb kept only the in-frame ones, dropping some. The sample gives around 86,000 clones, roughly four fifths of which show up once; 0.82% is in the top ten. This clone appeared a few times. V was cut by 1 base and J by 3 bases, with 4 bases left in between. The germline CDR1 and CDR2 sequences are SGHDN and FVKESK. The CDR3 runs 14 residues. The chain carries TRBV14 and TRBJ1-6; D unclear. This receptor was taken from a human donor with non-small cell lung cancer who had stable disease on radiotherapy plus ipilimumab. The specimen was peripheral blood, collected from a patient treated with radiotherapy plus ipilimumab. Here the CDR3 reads CASSQGYYNSPLHF. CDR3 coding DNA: TGTGCCAGCAGCCAAGGGTACTATAATTCACCCCTCCACTTT.